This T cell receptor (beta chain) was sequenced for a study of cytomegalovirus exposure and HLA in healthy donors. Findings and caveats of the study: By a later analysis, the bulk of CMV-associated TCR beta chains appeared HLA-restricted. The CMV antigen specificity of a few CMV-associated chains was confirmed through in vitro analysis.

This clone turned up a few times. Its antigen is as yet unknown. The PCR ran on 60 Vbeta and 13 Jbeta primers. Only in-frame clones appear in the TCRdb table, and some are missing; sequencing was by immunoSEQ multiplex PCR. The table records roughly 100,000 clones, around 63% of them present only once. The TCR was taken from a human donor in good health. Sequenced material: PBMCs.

CDR3 amino acids: CASSPNTGSVETQYF. The CDR3 region has the DNA TGTGCCAGTAGCCCCAATACGGGGAGCGTAGAGACCCAGTACTTC. The V and J genes are TRBV19 and TRBJ2-5; D is possibly TRBD2 (5 bases). The CDR3 is 15 residues long. Germline V CDR1 and CDR2: LNHDA, SQIVND (reference sequence). V lost 6 bases and J lost 4, with 18 bases in between.